The 29 T cell receptor beta chains listed next were all sequenced from one sample in a study of shared T cell receptors in the human thymus. Assay used: immunoSEQ multiplex PCR; TCRdb lists only in-frame clones, some missing. The sample holds approximately 760,000 clones; 70% to 90% are singletons and the top ten take around 0.01%. The same specimen was also included in a second study, on human thymus T cells.

Sequencing was done on a sample of thymocytes. These TCRs come from a girl under three years old with a congenital heart defect.

The count of this clone is one. V usage is TRBV7-8 and J usage is TRBJ2-3; D gene ambiguous. V was shortened by 4 bases and J by 3 bases, with 11 bases between the two germline ends. This CDR3 comprises 14 residues. Germline V gene sequence: CDR1 SGHVS, CDR2 FQNEAQ. The CDR3 DNA reads as TGTGCCAGCAGCTCACGACCTAGGACAGATACGCAGTATTTT. Residues: CASSSRPRTDTQYF.

The chain is built from TRBV19 and TRBJ1-5; maybe TRBD1 (5 bases). Germline V lookup: CDR1 LNHDA, CDR2 SQIVND (reference sequence). V lost 4 bases, J lost 0 bases, and 28 bases lay in between. The CDR3 has 21 residues. CDR3 sequence: CASSKGWDSQGGNYSNQPQHF. The CDR3 coding sequence is TGTGCCAGTAGTAAAGGCTGGGATTCCCAGGGCGGAAACTATAGCAATCAGCCCCAGCATTTT.

The gene calls are TRBV5-1 and TRBJ2-1, with D tentatively TRBD1 (5 bases). Per germline, CDR1 SGHRS and CDR2 YFSETQ. CDR3 length: 18 residues. V dropped 5 bases and J dropped 4 bases, with 25 bases sitting between them. CDR3 amino acids: CASRQKAGRHPPYNEQFF. In nucleotides, the CDR3 is TGCGCCAGCAGACAAAAGGCAGGGCGACACCCCCCTTACAATGAGCAGTTCTTC.

The sample holds one count of this clone. The rearrangement uses TRBV4-1 and TRBJ2-1, with 10 bases fitting TRBD2. After removal of 3 bases from V and 2 bases from J, the junction contained 7 bases not matched to a gene. CDR1 and CDR2 (germline): MGHRA, YSYEKL. This CDR3 contains 17 residues. The CDR3 sequence is CASSHSKSGGAYNEQFF. The CDR3 DNA sequence: TGCGCCAGCAGCCACTCTAAAAGCGGGGGGGCCTACAATGAGCAGTTCTTC.

The rearrangement uses TRBV10-3 and TRBJ2-3; D perhaps matches TRBD2 (7 bases). V was cut by 3 bases and J by 5 bases, with 21 bases left in between. The length of the CDR3 is 17 residues. CDR1 ENHRY and CDR2 SYGVKD come from the germline V gene. The CDR3 sequence is CAISDPGRGSHLDTQYF. The CDR3 DNA follows: TGTGCCATCAGTGACCCAGGGAGGGGGAGCCACCTAGATACGCAGTATTTT.

This chain connects TRBV5-4 to TRBJ2-5; weak D call: TRBD1 (5 bases). The CDR3 length is 13 residues. Germline V gene sequence: CDR1 SGHNT, CDR2 YYREEE (reference sequence). The V and J ends lost 2 bases and 0 bases respectively, with 5 bases between them. The CDR3 sequence: CASSLQDQETQYF. CDR3 coding DNA: TGTGCCAGCAGCTTACAGGACCAAGAGACCCAGTACTTC.

The chain links TRBV6-1 to TRBJ1-1; no firm D call. The germline CDR1 and CDR2 sequences are MNHNS and SASEGT. V shed 1 base and J shed 1 base, with 16 bases lying between them. The CDR3 is made up of 17 amino acids. CDR3 sequence (DNA): TGTGCCAGCAGTGAAGGGTTTTGTGGCGCTAGGAACACTGAAGCTTTCTTT. Amino acid sequence: CASSEGFCGARNTEAFF.

The chain carries TRBV18 and TRBJ1-1, with D tentatively TRBD1 (6 bases). CDR3 length: 15 amino acids. From germline, CDR1 is KGHSH and CDR2 LQKENI. V was pared by 1 base and J by 4 bases, with 13 bases between. CDR3 protein: CASSPQVRGGTEAFF. The CDR3 DNA follows: TGTGCCAGCTCACCACAGGTCAGGGGTGGCACTGAAGCTTTCTTT.

The rearrangement links TRBV4-3 to TRBJ2-5; 11 nucleotides match TRBD2. V shed 3 bases and J 3 bases; nucleotides not matched to a gene: 0. The CDR3 is made up of 14 amino acids. Germline CDR1 reads LGHNA; CDR2 reads YSLEER. CDR3 sequence reads: CASSQTSGEETQYF. CDR3 bases: TGCGCCAGCAGCCAGACTAGCGGGGAAGAGACCCAGTACTTC.

V and J are TRBV11-2 and TRBJ2-3, with 8 bases fitting TRBD1. V was clipped by 0 bases and J by 3 bases; unmatched bases: 5. This CDR3 comprises 16 residues. Germline lookup yields CDR1 SGHAT and CDR2 FQNNGV. CDR3 protein: CASSLERQGATDTQYF. DNA of the CDR3: TGTGCCAGCAGCTTAGAACGGCAGGGGGCAACAGATACGCAGTATTTT.

This rearrangement joins TRBV6-5 to TRBJ2-7; TRBD1 matches at 7 bases. Germline loops: CDR1 MNHEY, CDR2 SVGAGI. The CDR3 length is 14 residues. This CDR3 reads CATLAGTELYEQYF. Written as DNA, the CDR3 is TGTGCTACCCTGGCCGGGACAGAGCTATACGAGCAGTACTTC.

The chain carries TRBV5-1 and TRBJ1-2, with a tentative D call TRBD1 (6 bases). The CDR3 totals 17 residues. The germline CDR1 and CDR2 sequences are SGHRS and YFSETQ. V lost 0 bases to trimming and J lost 5 bases, with 20 bases between them. The CDR3 DNA sequence: TGCGCCAGCAGCTTGGAGTGGCCGGGACATCTCATATATGGCTACACCTTC. Translating gives CASSLEWPGHLIYGYTF.

The CDR3 DNA sequence: TGTGCCAGCTTACATTTAGGGGGATCCCTTTGGGGCTACACCTTC. Its protein product is CASLHLGGSLWGYTF. The chain couples TRBV2 to TRBJ1-2; D possibly corresponds to TRBD1 (6 bases). Germline V CDR1 and CDR2: SNHLY, FYNNEI. The CDR3 runs to 15 residues. V lost 8 bases and J 8 bases, leaving 24 bases between the germline ends.

The chain carries TRBV4-3 and TRBJ2-5, with 8 bases matching TRBD2. V shed 8 bases and J 5 bases; nucleotides not matched to a gene: 7. Per germline, CDR1 LGHNA and CDR2 YSLEER. This CDR3 is 13 amino acids long. The CDR3 sequence: CASGNSGEETQYF. The CDR3 nucleotides are TGCGCCAGCGGGAATAGCGGGGAGGAGACCCAGTACTTC.

The gene calls are TRBV27 and TRBJ1-2; no reliable D call. There are 11 residues in the CDR3. Between the trimmed V and J ends, which lost 6 bases and 4 bases, there was a span of 6 bases. Looked up from germline, CDR1 is MNHEY and CDR2 is SMNVEV (reference sequence). The CDR3 nucleotides read TGTGCCAGCAGGTCGTCCTATGGCTACACCTTC. This translates into CASRSSYGYTF.

V is TRBV14 and J is TRBJ1-2, with 8 nucleotides matching TRBD1. V dropped 6 bases and J dropped 3; count of bases not matched to a gene: 9. Per the germline V gene, CDR1 is SGHDN and CDR2 is FVKESK. The CDR3 covers 15 residues. The CDR3 protein is CASRDGTGADYGYTF. The CDR3 bases are TGTGCCAGCAGAGACGGGACAGGCGCTGACTATGGCTACACCTTC.

The gene calls are TRBV25-1 and TRBJ1-1, with TRBD1 matching over 7 bases. The CDR3 loop spans 14 amino acids. V trimming: 6 bases; J trimming: 4 bases; junction bases outside the gene matches: 8. Germline values: CDR1 MGHDK, CDR2 SYGVNS. The chain's CDR3 is CASRQNPGGTEAFF. The DNA of the CDR3 is TGTGCCAGCAGACAAAACCCAGGGGGCACTGAAGCTTTCTTT.

The rearrangement uses TRBV4-3 and TRBJ1-5; perhaps TRBD1 as D (6 bases). The V gene lost 1 base and the J gene lost 2 bases, with 9 bases spanning the gap. The CDR3 length is 15 residues. The germline V gene encodes CDR1 LGHNA and CDR2 YSLEER. This CDR3 reads CASSQVSGGNQPQHF. As DNA, the CDR3 is TGCGCCAGCAGCCAAGTTTCAGGGGGCAATCAGCCCCAGCATTTT.

CDR3 nucleotides: TGTGCCAGCAGCCACGGGGAGACCCAGTACTTC. This encodes CASSHGETQYF. The chain carries TRBV16 and TRBJ2-5, with no clear D. V was trimmed by 3 bases and J by 5 bases, leaving 4 bases between them. In germline, CDR1 is KGHSY, CDR2 FQNENV. The CDR3 totals 11 residues.

This clone was picked up a small number of times. The chain joins TRBV9 to TRBJ1-2; 7 bases agree with TRBD1. With 4 bases clipped from V and 8 bases from J, the junction kept 14 bases outside the gene matches. Germline V lookup: CDR1 SGDLS, CDR2 YYNGEE. The length of the CDR3 is 15 residues. DNA of the CDR3: TGTGCCAGCAGCTCTTGGGACAGTTCGCAGCGGGGCTACACCTTC. Protein sequence: CASSSWDSSQRGYTF.

J is TRBJ2-5 and V is TRBV6-6, with D unclear. Germline V gene sequence: CDR1 MNHNY, CDR2 SVGAGI (reference sequence). The CDR3 is 14 residues long. V was cut by 2 bases and J by 2 bases, with 9 bases left in between. The DNA of the CDR3 is TGTGCCAGCAGTTACACACGTCAGCAAGAGACCCAGTACTTC. Amino acids: CASSYTRQQETQYF.

This chain connects TRBV2 to TRBJ2-1; TRBD2 matches 14 bases. In germline, CDR1 is SNHLY, CDR2 FYNNEI. This CDR3 comprises 15 residues. V lost 6 bases, J lost 7 bases, and 5 bases stayed unmatched. This chain's CDR3 is CASRGLAGVRNEQFF. CDR3 bases: TGTGCCAGCAGGGGACTAGCGGGGGTTCGGAATGAGCAGTTCTTC.

The chain has TRBV2 and TRBJ1-5; 7 nucleotides align to TRBD1. In germline, CDR1 is SNHLY, CDR2 FYNNEI. J lost 0 bases, V lost 7 bases, and 6 bases had no gene match. The length of the CDR3 is 15 residues. The CDR3 here is CASIQGPYSNQPQHF. The CDR3 nucleotides are TGTGCCAGCATACAGGGGCCATATAGCAATCAGCCCCAGCATTTT.

The V call is TRBV9, the J call TRBJ2-7, with D unresolved. CDR3 length equals 14 residues. In germline, CDR1 is SGDLS, CDR2 YYNGEE. The germline V and J ends were trimmed by 3 bases and 2 bases, with 12 bases remaining between them. CDR3 nucleotides: TGTGCCAGCAGCGCTGCGGATGGAACCTACGAGCAGTACTTC. It is translated as CASSAADGTYEQYF.

V usage is TRBV6-1 and J usage is TRBJ2-3; 9 bases fit TRBD2. Per germline, CDR1 MNHNS and CDR2 SASEGT. CDR3 size: 16 residues. After removal of 2 bases from V and 2 bases from J, the junction contained 5 bases not matched to a gene. The CDR3 loop reads CASSEMAGGPTDTQYF. The CDR3 bases are TGTGCCAGCAGTGAAATGGCGGGGGGGCCCACAGATACGCAGTATTTT.

The chain uses TRBV28 and TRBJ2-1, with D perhaps TRBD1 (5 bases). V shed 5 bases and J shed 6 bases, with 20 bases lying between them. Germline values: CDR1 MDHEN, CDR2 SYDVKM. The CDR3 spans 16 residues. The CDR3 loop reads CASSGDPQGAVNEQFF. The CDR3 DNA reads as TGTGCCAGCAGTGGCGACCCTCAGGGTGCAGTCAATGAGCAGTTCTTC.

The CDR3: CARGTGAYEQYF. DNA of the CDR3: TGCGCCAGGGGGACAGGGGCCTACGAGCAGTACTTC. This chain joins TRBV10-1 and TRBJ2-7; 10 bases are shared with TRBD1. Looked up from germline, CDR1 is WNHNN and CDR2 is SYGVQD (reference sequence). Trimming removed 9 bases from V and 2 bases from J; junction bases left unmatched: 1. The CDR3 extends over 12 amino acids.

The gene calls are TRBV5-5 and TRBJ1-2; TRBD1 might be the D (5 bases). Germline CDR1 SGHKS, CDR2 YYEKEE (reference sequence). V was clipped by 4 bases and J by 3 bases, with 13 bases between them. The CDR3 is made up of 14 amino acids. The CDR3: CASSPRQGHYGYTF. CDR3 nucleotide sequence: TGTGCCAGCAGCCCCCGGCAGGGCCACTATGGCTACACCTTC.

V is TRBV5-1 and J is TRBJ2-2; TRBD1 agrees at 10 bases. V dropped 4 bases and J dropped 9; count of bases not matched to a gene: 12. Germline V CDR1 and CDR2: SGHRS, YFSETQ. The CDR3 has 16 residues. This CDR3 reads CASSLTGGAVGRELFF. CDR3 DNA: TGCGCCAGCAGCCTGACAGGGGGCGCGGTGGGTAGGGAGCTGTTTTTT.